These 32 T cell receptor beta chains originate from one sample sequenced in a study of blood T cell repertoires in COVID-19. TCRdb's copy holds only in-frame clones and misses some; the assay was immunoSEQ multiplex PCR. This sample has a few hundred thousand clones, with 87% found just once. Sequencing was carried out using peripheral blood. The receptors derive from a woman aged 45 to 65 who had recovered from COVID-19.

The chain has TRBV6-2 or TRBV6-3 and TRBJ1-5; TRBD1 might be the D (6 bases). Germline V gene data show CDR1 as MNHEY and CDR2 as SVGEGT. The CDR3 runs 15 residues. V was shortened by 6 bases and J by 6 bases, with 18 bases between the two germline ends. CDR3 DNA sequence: TGTGCCAGCAGGCCTGGGTTCCAAGGGGGTCAGCCCCAGCATTTT. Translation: CASRPGFQGGQPQHF.

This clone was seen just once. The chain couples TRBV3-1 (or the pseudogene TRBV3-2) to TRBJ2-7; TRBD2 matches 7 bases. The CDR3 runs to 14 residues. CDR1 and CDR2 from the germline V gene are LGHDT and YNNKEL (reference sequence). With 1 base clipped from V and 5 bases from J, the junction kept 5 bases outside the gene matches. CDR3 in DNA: TGTGCCAGCAGCCAAGGGACCGGGACTAACGAGCAGTACTTC. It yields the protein CASSQGTGTNEQYF.

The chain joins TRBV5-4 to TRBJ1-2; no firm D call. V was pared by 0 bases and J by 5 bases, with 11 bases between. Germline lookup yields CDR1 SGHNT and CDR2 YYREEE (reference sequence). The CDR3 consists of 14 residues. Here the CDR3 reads CASSLDREPYGYTF. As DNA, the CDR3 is TGTGCCAGCAGCTTGGACCGTGAGCCTTATGGCTACACCTTC. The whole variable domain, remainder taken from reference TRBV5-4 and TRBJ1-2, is ETGVTQSPTHLIKTRGQQVTLRCSSQSGHNTVSWYQQALGQGPQFIFQYYREEENGRGNFPPRFSGLQFPNYSSELNVNALELDDSALYLCASSLDREPYGYTFGSGTRLTVV.

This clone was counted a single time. The CDR3, as DNA: TGTGCCAGCAGAACCCGACGGGAGTCCTACGAGCAGTACTTC. Translating gives CASRTRRESYEQYF. The chain links TRBV6-5 to TRBJ2-7, with D possibly being TRBD2 (6 bases). Germline V gives CDR1 MNHEY, CDR2 SVGAGI. V dropped 6 bases and J dropped 1 base, with 13 bases sitting between them. The CDR3 totals 14 residues.

CDR3 nucleotide sequence: TGCGCCAGCAGCCCCCAACCGGGACAGGGCGAAAAACTGTTTTTT. It is translated as CASSPQPGQGEKLFF. The chain uses TRBV4-3 and TRBJ1-4; 9 bases align to TRBD1. The CDR3 loop spans 15 amino acids. Trimming cost V 4 bases and J 8 bases; bases outside gene matches: 8. Germline V gene data show CDR1 as LGHNA and CDR2 as YSLEER.

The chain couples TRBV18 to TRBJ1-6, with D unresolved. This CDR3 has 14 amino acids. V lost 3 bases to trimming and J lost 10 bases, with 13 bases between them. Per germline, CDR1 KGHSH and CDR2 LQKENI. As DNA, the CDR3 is TGTGCCAGCTCACCTCAAGCGGGAGAATCACCCCTCCACTTT. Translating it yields CASSPQAGESPLHF.

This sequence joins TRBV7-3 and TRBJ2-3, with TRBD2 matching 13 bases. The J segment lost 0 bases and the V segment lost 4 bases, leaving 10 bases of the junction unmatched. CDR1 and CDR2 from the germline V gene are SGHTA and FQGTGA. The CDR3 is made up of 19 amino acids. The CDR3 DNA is TGTGCCAGCAGCTCCAAACTAGCGGGAGGGCATATAAGCACAGATACGCAGTATTTT. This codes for CASSSKLAGGHISTDTQYF.

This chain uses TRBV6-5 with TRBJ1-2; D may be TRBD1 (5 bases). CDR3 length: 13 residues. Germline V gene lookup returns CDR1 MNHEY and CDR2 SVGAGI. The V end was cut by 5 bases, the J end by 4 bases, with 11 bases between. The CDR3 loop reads CASSQGRGYGYTF. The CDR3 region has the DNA TGTGCCAGCAGTCAGGGAAGGGGCTATGGCTACACCTTC.

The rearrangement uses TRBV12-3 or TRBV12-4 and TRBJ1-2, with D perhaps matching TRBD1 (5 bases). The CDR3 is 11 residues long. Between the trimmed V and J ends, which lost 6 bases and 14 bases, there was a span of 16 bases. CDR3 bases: TGTGCCAGCAGCTCCGACAGCGAACGAACCTTC. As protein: CASSSDSERTF.

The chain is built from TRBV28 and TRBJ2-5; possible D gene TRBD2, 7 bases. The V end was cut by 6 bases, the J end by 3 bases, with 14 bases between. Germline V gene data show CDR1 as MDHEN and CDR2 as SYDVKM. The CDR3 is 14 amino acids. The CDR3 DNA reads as TGTGCCAGCAGCCTGGGGGGGGCAAAAGAGACCCAGTACTTC. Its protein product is CASSLGGAKETQYF.

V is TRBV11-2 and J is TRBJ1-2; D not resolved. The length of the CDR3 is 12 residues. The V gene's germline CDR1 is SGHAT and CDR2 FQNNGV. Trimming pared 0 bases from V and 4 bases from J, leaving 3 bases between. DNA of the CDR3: TGTGCCAGCAGCTTAGAGGCCTATGGCTACACCTTC. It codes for CASSLEAYGYTF.

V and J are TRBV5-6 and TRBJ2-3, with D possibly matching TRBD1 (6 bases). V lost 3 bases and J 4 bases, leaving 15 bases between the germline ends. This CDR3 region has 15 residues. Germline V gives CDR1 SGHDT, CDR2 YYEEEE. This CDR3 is CASSYLGRQADTQYF. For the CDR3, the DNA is TGTGCCAGCAGCTACCTAGGAAGACAGGCAGATACGCAGTATTTT.

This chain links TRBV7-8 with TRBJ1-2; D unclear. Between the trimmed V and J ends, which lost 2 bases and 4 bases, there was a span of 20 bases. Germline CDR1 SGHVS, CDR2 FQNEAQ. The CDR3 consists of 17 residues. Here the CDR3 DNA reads TGTGCCAGCAGCTTACAAGACTCACGGGGAAGGTCCTATGGCTACACCTTC. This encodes CASSLQDSRGRSYGYTF.

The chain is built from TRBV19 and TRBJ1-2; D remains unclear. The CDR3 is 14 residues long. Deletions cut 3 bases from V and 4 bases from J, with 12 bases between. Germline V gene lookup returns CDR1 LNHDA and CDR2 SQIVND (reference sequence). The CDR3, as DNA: TGTGCCAGTAGTATTAAACTATCGGGCTATGGCTACACCTTC. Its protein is CASSIKLSGYGYTF.

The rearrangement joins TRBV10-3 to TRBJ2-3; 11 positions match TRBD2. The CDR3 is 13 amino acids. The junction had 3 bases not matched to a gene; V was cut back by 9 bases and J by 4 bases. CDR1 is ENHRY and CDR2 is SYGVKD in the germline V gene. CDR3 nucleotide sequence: TGTGCCATACTAGCGGGAGTGGCAGATACGCAGTATTTT. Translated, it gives CAILAGVADTQYF.

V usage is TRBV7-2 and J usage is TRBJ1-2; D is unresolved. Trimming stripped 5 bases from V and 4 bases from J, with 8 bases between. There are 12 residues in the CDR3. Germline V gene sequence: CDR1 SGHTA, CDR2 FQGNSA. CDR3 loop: CASSPGLYGYTF. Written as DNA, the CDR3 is TGTGCCAGCAGCCCTGGACTCTATGGCTACACCTTC.

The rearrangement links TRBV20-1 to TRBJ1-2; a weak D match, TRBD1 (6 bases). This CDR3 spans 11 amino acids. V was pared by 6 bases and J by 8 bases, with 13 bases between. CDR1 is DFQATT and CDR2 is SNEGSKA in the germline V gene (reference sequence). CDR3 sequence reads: CSAHTGRGYTF. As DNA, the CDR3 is TGCAGTGCACATACAGGGCGCGGCTACACCTTC.

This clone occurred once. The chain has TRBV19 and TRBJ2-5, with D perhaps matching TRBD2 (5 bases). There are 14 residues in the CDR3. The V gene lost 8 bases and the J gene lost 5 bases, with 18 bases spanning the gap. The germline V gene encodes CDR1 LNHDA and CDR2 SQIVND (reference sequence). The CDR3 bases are TGTGCCAGTGGAGATCGGGCCGGCGGGGAGACCCAGTACTTC. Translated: CASGDRAGGETQYF.

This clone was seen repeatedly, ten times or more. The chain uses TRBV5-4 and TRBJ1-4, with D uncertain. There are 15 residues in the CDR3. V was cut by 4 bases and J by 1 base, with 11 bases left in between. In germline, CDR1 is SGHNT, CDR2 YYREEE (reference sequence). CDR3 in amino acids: CASSPKGGTNEKLFF. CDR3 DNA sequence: TGTGCCAGCAGCCCTAAAGGAGGAACTAATGAAAAACTGTTTTTT.

CDR3 in DNA: TGTGCCAGCACTTTGGGCAGGGGGGACGACTATGGCTACACCTTC. It encodes CASTLGRGDDYGYTF. This sequence joins TRBV28 and TRBJ1-2; 7 bases are shared with TRBD1. Germline V gene data show CDR1 as MDHEN and CDR2 as SYDVKM. The V gene end was trimmed by 7 bases and the J gene end by 3 bases; junction bases not matched to a gene: 11. The CDR3 has 15 amino acids.

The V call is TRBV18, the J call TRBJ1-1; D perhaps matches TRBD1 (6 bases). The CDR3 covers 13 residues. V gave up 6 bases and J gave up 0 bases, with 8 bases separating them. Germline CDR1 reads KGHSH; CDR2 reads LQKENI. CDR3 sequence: CASSGQMNTEAFF. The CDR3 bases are TGTGCCAGCTCTGGACAGATGAACACTGAAGCTTTCTTT.

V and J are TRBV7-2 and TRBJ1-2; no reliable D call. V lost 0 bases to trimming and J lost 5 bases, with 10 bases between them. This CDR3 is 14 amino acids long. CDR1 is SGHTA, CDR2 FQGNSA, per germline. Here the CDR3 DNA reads TGTGCCAGCAGCTTAGCTCTCGGGGAGTATGGCTACACCTTC. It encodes CASSLALGEYGYTF.

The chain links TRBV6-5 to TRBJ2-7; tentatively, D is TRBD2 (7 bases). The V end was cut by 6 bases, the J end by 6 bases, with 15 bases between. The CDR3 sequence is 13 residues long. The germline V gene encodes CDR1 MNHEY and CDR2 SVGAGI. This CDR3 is CASRGRGAGEQYF. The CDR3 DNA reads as TGTGCCAGCAGGGGCCGGGGGGCTGGCGAGCAGTACTTC.

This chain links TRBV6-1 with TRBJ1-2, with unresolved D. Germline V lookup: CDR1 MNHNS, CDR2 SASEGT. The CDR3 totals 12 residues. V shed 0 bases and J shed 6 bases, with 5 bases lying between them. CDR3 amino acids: CASSEAGDGYTF. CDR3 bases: TGTGCCAGCAGTGAAGCCGGAGATGGCTACACCTTC.

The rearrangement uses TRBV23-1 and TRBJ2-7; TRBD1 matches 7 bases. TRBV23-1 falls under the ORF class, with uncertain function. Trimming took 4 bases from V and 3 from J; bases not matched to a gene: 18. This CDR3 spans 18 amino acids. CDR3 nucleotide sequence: TGCGCCAGCAGTCGATCCGCTGGTGGGTGGTCAGGGGGCTACGAGCAGTACTTC. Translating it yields CASSRSAGGWSGGYEQYF.

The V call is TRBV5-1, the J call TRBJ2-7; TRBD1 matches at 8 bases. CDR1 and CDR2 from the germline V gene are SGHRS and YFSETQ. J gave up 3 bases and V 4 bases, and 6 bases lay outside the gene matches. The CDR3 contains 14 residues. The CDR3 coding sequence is TGCGCCAGCAGCCAAGGGACAGGAAACTACGAGCAGTACTTC. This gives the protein CASSQGTGNYEQYF.

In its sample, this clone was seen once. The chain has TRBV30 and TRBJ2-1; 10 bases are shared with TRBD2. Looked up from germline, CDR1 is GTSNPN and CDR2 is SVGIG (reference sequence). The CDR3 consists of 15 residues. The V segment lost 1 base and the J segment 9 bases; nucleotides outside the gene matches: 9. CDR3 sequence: CAWSAQSGRAGEQFF. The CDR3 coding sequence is TGTGCCTGGAGTGCACAAAGCGGGAGGGCCGGTGAGCAGTTCTTC.

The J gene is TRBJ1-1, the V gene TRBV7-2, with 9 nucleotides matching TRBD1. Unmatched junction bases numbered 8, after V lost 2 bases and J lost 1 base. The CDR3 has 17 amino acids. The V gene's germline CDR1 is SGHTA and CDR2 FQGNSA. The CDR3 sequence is CASSLISLGQGNTEAFF. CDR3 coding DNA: TGTGCCAGCAGCTTAATTTCCCTGGGACAGGGGAACACTGAAGCTTTCTTT.

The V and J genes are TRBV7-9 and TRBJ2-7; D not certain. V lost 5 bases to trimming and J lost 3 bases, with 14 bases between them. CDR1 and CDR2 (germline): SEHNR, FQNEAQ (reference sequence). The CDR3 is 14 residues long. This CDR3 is CASSPTERVYEQYF. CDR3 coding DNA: TGTGCCAGCAGCCCCACCGAAAGAGTCTACGAGCAGTACTTC.

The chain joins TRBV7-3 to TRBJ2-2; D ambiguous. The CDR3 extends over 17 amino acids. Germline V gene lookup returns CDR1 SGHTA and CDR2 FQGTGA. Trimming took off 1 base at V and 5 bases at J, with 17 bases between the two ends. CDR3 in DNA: TGTGCCAGCAGCTTAAATCCACTCCTCTCCTCTACCGGGGAGCTGTTTTTT. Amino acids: CASSLNPLLSSTGELFF.

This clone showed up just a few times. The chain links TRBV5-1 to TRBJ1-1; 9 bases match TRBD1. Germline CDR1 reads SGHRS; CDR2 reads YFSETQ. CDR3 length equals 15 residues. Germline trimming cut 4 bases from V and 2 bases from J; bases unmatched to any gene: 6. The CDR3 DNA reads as TGCGCCAGCAGCATCTCAACAGGGGGCAACACTGAAGCTTTCTTT. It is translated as CASSISTGGNTEAFF. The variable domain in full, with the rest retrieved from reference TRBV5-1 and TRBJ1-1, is KAGVTQTPRYLIKTRGQQVTLSCSPISGHRSVSWYQQTPGQGLQFLFEYFSETQRNKGNFPGRFSGRQFSNSRSEMNVSTLELGDSALYLCASSISTGGNTEAFFGQGTRLTVV.

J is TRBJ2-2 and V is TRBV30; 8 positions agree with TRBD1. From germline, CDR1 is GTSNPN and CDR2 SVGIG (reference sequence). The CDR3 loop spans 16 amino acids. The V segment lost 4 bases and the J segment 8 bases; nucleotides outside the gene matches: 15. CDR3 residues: CAWNSPRDRSRGELFF. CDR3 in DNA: TGTGCCTGGAACTCCCCCCGGGACAGGTCAAGAGGGGAGCTGTTTTTT.